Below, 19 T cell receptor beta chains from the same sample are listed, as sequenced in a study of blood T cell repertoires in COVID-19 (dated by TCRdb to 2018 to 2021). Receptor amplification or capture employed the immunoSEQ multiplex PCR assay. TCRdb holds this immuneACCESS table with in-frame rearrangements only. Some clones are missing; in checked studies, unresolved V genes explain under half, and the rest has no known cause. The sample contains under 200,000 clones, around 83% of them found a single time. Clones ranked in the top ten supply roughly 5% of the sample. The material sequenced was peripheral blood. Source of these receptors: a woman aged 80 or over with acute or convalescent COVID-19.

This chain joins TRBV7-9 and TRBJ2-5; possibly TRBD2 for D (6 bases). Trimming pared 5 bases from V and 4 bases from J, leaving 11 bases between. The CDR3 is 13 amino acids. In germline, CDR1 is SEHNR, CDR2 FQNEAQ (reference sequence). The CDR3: CASSGPGVETQYF. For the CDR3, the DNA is TGTGCCAGCAGCGGACCGGGAGTAGAGACCCAGTACTTC.

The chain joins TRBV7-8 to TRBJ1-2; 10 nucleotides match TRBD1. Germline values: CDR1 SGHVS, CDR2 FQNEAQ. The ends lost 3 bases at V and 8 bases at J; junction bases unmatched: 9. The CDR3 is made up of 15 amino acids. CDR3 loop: CASSFFAGTGVGYTF. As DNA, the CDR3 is TGTGCCAGCAGCTTTTTCGCCGGGACAGGGGTAGGCTACACCTTC. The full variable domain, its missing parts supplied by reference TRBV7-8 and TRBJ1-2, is GAGVSQSPRYKVAKRGQDVALRCDPISGHVSLFWYQQALGQGPEFLTYFQNEAQLDKSGLPSDRFFAERPEGSVSTLKIQRTQQEDSAVYLCASSFFAGTGVGYTFGSGTRLTVV.

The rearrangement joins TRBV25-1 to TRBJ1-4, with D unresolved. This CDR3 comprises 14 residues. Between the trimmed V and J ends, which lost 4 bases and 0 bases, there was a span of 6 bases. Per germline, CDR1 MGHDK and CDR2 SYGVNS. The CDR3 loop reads CASSAIATNEKLFF. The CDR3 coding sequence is TGTGCCAGCAGTGCTATAGCAACTAATGAAAAACTGTTTTTT.

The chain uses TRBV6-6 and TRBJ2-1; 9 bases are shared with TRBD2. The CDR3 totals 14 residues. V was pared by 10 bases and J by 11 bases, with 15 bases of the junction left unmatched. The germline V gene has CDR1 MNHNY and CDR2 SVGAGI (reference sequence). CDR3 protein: CATTDLAGGTKQFF. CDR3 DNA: TGTGCCACCACAGATCTCGCGGGAGGGACCAAGCAGTTCTTC.

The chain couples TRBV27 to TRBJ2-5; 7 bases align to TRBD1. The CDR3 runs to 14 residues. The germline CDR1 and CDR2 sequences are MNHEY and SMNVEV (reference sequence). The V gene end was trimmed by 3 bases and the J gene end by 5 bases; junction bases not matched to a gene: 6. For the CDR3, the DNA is TGTGCCAGCAGTTTGACAGGGTTAGTGGAGACCCAGTACTTC. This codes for CASSLTGLVETQYF.

The CDR3 nucleotides are TGTGCCAGCAGTTTATGGGCGACAAGGAACACTGAAGCTTTCTTT. Translating gives CASSLWATRNTEAFF. V is TRBV27 and J is TRBJ1-1; D is uncertain. The CDR3 covers 15 residues. V was trimmed by 1 base and J by 1 base, leaving 10 bases between them. Germline CDR1 reads MNHEY; CDR2 reads SMNVEV (reference sequence).

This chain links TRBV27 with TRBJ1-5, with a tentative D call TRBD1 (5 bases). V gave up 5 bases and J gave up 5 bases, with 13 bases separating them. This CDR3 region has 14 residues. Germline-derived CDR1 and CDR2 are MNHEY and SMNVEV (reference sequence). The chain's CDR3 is CASSGWGGDQPQHF. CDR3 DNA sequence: TGTGCCAGCAGTGGGTGGGGGGGTGATCAGCCCCAGCATTTT.

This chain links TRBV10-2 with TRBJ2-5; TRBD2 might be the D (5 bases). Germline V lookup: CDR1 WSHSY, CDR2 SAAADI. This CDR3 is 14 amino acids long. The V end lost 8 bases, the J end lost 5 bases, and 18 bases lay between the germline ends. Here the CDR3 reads CASRRTSPGETQYF. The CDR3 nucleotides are TGCGCCAGCCGTCGGACCTCGCCGGGGGAGACCCAGTACTTC.

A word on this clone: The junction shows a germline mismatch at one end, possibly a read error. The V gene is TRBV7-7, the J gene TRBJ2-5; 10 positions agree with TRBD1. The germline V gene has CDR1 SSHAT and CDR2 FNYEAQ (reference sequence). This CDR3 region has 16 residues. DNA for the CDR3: TGTGCTAGCAGCCTGGTAGGACAGGGGGGTTCAGAGACCCAGTACTTC. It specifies CASSLVGQGGSETQYF.

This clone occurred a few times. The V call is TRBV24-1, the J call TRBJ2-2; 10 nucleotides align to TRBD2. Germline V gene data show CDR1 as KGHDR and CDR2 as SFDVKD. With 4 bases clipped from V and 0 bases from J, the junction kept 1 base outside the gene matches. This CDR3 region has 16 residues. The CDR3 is CATSDSGRANTGELFF. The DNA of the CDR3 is TGTGCCACCAGTGACAGCGGGAGGGCGAACACCGGGGAGCTGTTTTTT.

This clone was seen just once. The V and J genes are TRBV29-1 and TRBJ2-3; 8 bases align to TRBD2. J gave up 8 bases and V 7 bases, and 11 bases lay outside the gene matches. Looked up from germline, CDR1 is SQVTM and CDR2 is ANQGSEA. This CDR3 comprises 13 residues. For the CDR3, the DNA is TGCAGCGCCCAAGCGGGAGTAGGTGGTACGCAGTATTTT. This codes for CSAQAGVGGTQYF.

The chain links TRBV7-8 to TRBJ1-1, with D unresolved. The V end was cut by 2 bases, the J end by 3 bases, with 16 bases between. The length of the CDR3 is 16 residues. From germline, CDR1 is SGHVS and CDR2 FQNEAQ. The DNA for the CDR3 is TGTGCCAGCAGCTTATCGTTAAGTGATCCGGACACTGAAGCTTTCTTT. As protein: CASSLSLSDPDTEAFF.

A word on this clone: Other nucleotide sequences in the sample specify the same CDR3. The CDR3 DNA reads TGTGCCAGCAGTCTCTCCGAGACACCGAACACTGAAGCTTTCTTT. Translated, it gives CASSLSETPNTEAFF. This chain connects TRBV6-6 to TRBJ1-1; the D is unclear. V lost 5 bases, J lost 1 base, and 14 bases lay in between. This CDR3 has 15 residues. Germline CDR1 and CDR2: MNHNY and SVGAGI (reference sequence).

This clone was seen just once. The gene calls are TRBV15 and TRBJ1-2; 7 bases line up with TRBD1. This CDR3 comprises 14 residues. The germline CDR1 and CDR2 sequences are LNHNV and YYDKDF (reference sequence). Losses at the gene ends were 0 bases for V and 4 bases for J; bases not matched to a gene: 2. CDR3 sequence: CATSRDRTGYGYTF. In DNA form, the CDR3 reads TGTGCCACCAGCAGAGATAGGACAGGCTATGGCTACACCTTC.

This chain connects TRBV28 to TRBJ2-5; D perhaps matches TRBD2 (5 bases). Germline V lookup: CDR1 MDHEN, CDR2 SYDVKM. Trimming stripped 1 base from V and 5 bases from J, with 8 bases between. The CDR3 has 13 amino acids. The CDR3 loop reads CASSLSQRETQYF. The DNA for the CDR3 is TGTGCCAGCAGTTTATCCCAGCGGGAGACCCAGTACTTC.

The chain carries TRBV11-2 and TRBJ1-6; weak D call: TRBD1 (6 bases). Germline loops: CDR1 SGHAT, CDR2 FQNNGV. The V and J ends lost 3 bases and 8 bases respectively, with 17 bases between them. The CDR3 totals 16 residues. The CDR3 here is CASSFSPRGSHSPLHF. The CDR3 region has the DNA TGTGCCAGCAGCTTCTCCCCCAGGGGCTCCCATTCACCCCTCCACTTT.

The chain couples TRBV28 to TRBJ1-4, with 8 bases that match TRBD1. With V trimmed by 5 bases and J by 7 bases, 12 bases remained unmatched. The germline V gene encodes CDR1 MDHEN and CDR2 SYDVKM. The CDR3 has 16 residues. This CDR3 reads CASSPKRTGSSEKLFF. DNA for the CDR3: TGTGCCAGCAGTCCGAAGAGGACAGGGAGTAGTGAAAAACTGTTTTTT.

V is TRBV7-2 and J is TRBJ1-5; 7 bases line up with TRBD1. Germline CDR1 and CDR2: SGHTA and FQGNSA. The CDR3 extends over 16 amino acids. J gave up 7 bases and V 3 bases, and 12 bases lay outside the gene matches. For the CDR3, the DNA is TGTGCCAGCAGCTTTTCGGGACAGCTTGGGGGCCAGCCCCAGCATTTT. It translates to CASSFSGQLGGQPQHF.

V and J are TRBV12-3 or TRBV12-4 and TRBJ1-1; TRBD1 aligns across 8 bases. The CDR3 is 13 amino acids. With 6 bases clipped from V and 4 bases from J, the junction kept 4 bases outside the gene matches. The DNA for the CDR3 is TGTGCCAGCAGACCTACAGGGGGCACTGAAGCTTTCTTT. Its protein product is CASRPTGGTEAFF.